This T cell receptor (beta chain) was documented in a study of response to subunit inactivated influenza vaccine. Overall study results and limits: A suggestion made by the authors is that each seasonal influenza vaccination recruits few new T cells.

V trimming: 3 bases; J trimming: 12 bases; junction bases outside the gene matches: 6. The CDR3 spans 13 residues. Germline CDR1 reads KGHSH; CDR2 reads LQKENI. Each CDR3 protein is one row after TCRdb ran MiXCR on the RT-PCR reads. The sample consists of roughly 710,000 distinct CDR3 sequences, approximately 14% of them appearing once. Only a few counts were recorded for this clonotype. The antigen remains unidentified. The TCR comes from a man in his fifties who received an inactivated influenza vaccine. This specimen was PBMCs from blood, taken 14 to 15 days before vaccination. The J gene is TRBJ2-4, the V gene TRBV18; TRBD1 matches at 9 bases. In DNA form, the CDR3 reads TGTGCCAGCTCACCCGGGACAGGGAGCACTCAGTACTTC. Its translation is CASSPGTGSTQYF.